This T cell receptor beta chain originates from a study of T cell responses to AZD1222 COVID-19 vaccine. Assay used: immunoSEQ multiplex PCR; TCRdb lists only in-frame clones, some missing. The sample consists of 110,000 to 150,000 clones, around 92% of them appearing once. On this clone itself: The target antigen is unknown.

Germline V gene data show CDR1 as LNHDA and CDR2 as SQIVND (reference sequence). This CDR3 spans 17 amino acids. The junction had 5 bases not matched to a gene; V was cut back by 0 bases and J by 4 bases. Study conclusions and caveats: It should be noted that donors were predominantly white British and more often female, and clonal diversity was possibly underestimated. Just a handful of people given AZD1222 tested seropositive at baseline. Spike-wide coverage was observed for vaccine-associated CD4 TCRs, with dominant responses at 160-218 and 743-854. Two doses of AZD1222 preceded a rise in Spike-specific TCR breadth and depth.

The chain carries TRBV19 and TRBJ2-5; 13 bases map to TRBD2. Sample: peripheral blood, taken 28 days after the second AZD1222 dose. This TCR derives from an adult who received the AZD1222 COVID-19 vaccine. In DNA, the CDR3 is TGTGCCAGTAGTATAGATTCGGGACTAGCGGGAACAGAGACCCAGTACTTC. Encoded protein: CASSIDSGLAGTETQYF.